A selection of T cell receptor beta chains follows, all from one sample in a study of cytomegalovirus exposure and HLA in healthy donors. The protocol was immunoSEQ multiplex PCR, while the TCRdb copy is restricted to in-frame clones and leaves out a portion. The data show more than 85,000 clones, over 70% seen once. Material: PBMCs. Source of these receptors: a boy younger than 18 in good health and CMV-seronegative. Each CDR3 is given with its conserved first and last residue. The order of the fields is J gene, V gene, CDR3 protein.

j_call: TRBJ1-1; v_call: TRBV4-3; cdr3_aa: CASSQNRASEAFF
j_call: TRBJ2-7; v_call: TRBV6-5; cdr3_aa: CASSRGSGEQYF
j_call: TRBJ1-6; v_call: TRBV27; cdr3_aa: CASRWTGQNSPLHF
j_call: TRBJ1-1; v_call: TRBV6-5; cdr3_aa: CASSKNTEAFF
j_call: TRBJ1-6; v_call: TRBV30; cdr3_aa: CAWSVGGGNNSPLHF
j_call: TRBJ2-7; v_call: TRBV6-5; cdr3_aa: CASSYSIGRGAYEQYF
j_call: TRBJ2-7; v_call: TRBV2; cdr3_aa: CAKAAGQGRGGYEQYF
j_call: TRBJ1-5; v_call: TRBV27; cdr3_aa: CASSSRGIQPQHF
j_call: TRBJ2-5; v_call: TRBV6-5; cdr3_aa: CASSKRGNQETQYF
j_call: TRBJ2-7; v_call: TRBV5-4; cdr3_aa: CASSRGVTEAYEQYF
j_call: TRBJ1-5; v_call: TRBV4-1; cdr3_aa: CASSQRTGDQPQHF
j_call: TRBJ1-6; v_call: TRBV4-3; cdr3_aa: CASSQDLRGQDSPLHF
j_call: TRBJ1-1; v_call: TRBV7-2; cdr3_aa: CASSLSNNMNTEAFF
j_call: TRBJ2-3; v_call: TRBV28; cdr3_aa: CASSFGTAADTQYF
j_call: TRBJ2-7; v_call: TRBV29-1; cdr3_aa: CSVVNSQGPGYEQYF
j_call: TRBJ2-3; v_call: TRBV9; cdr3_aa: CASSVAVGGTDTQYF
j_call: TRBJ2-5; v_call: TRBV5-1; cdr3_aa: CASSLGGRETQYF
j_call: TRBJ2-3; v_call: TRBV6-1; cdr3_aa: CASSGLAGAITDTQYF